The 24 T cell receptor beta chains below were found in one sample sequenced in a study of blood T cell repertoires in COVID-19. Here immunoSEQ multiplex PCR was the method, and the copy in TCRdb shows in-frame clones only, minus some. The sample lists around 300,000 clones; 85% to 90% were seen once. Sequencing used PBMCs or T cells enriched from blood (not recorded which). The receptors were sampled from a woman between 18 and 30 years old who had recovered from COVID-19.

This chain links TRBV7-3 with TRBJ2-3; 7 bases agree with TRBD2. CDR3 size: 13 residues. The J segment lost 6 bases and the V segment lost 6 bases, leaving 6 bases of the junction unmatched. The germline gives CDR1 SGHTA, CDR2 FQGTGA. As DNA, the CDR3 is TGTGCCAGCAGGATAGACGGGAGGGATACGCAGTATTTT. It specifies CASRIDGRDTQYF.

This chain links TRBV14 with TRBJ2-3; 9 positions agree with TRBD2. Trimming removed 4 bases from V and 5 bases from J; junction bases left unmatched: 16. Germline V gene data show CDR1 as SGHDN and CDR2 as FVKESK. The CDR3 covers 18 residues. CDR3 sequence: CASSPRGGAGGGGDTQYF. CDR3 coding DNA: TGTGCCAGCAGCCCCCGAGGCGGAGCGGGGGGAGGAGGAGATACGCAGTATTTT.

This rearrangement joins TRBV7-2 to TRBJ1-5; possibly TRBD1 for D (6 bases). Per germline, CDR1 SGHTA and CDR2 FQGNSA. Trimming stripped 5 bases from V and 0 bases from J, with 14 bases between. CDR3 size: 16 residues. The CDR3 nucleotides are TGTGCCAGCAGCCCAAACAGGGCTTTTAGCAATCAGCCCCAGCATTTT. Its protein product is CASSPNRAFSNQPQHF.

The V call is TRBV12-5, the J call TRBJ1-5, with 8 nucleotides matching TRBD1. There are 13 residues in the CDR3. V lost 6 bases, J lost 6 bases, and 4 bases stayed unmatched. Germline-derived CDR1 and CDR2 are LGHNT and FRNRAP. The CDR3 sequence: CASGAGGTQPQHF. CDR3 nucleotides: TGTGCTAGTGGAGCAGGGGGCACTCAGCCCCAGCATTTT.

The rearrangement uses TRBV5-1 and TRBJ1-6, with D possibly being TRBD1 (5 bases). Germline V gene lookup returns CDR1 SGHRS and CDR2 YFSETQ. The CDR3 has 16 residues. V was pared by 5 bases and J by 7 bases, with 19 bases between. CDR3 loop: CASSVTPGGGNSPLHF. In nucleotides, the CDR3 is TGCGCCAGCAGTGTTACCCCGGGGGGGGGAAATTCACCCCTCCACTTT. Supplemented by reference TRBV5-1 and TRBJ1-6, the full variable domain reads KAGVTQTPRYLIKTRGQQVTLSCSPISGHRSVSWYQQTPGQGLQFLFEYFSETQRNKGNFPGRFSGRQFSNSRSEMNVSTLELGDSALYLCASSVTPGGGNSPLHFGNGTRLTVT.

This chain links TRBV25-1 with TRBJ1-2, with D maybe TRBD1 (5 bases). Trimming pared 1 base from V and 7 bases from J, leaving 13 bases between. This CDR3 is 14 amino acids long. Germline CDR1 is MGHDK and CDR2 is SYGVNS. The chain's CDR3 is CASSESGREVGYTF. The DNA for the CDR3 is TGTGCCAGCAGTGAATCTGGCAGGGAGGTTGGCTACACCTTC.

The rearrangement uses TRBV3-1 (or the pseudogene TRBV3-2) and TRBJ1-1; D perhaps matches TRBD1 (6 bases). The CDR3 consists of 14 residues. Germline V gene lookup returns CDR1 LGHDT and CDR2 YNNKEL (reference sequence). V was pared by 1 base and J by 4 bases, with 10 bases between. CDR3 protein: CASSQVRTVTEAFF. The CDR3 DNA follows: TGTGCCAGCAGCCAAGTCAGGACAGTCACTGAAGCTTTCTTT.

The rearrangement joins TRBV5-1 to TRBJ1-1, with D perhaps TRBD1 (5 bases). Deletions cut 1 base from V and 7 bases from J, with 11 bases between. The CDR3 covers 13 residues. Germline V lookup: CDR1 SGHRS, CDR2 YFSETQ. Here the CDR3 DNA reads TGCGCCAGCAGCTTGTCGAACAGGAATGAAGCTTTCTTT. Translation: CASSLSNRNEAFF. Based on the CDR3 plus reference TRBV5-1 and TRBJ1-1, the full variable domain is KAGVTQTPRYLIKTRGQQVTLSCSPISGHRSVSWYQQTPGQGLQFLFEYFSETQRNKGNFPGRFSGRQFSNSRSEMNVSTLELGDSALYLCASSLSNRNEAFFGQGTRLTVV.

The chain uses TRBV2 and TRBJ2-1; the match to TRBD1 covers 10 bases. The CDR3 runs 15 residues. The V gene end was trimmed by 6 bases and the J gene end by 5 bases; junction bases not matched to a gene: 7. Germline CDR1 is SNHLY and CDR2 is FYNNEI. CDR3 region: CASREDRGNHNEQFF. The CDR3 DNA reads as TGTGCCAGCAGGGAGGACAGGGGGAATCACAATGAGCAGTTCTTC.

The chain links TRBV28 to TRBJ1-1; D call uncertain. The CDR3 has 13 residues. CDR1 is MDHEN, CDR2 SYDVKM, per germline. V shed 6 bases and J shed 5 bases, with 13 bases lying between them. The CDR3 reads CASSPGIRTEAFF. The CDR3 DNA follows: TGTGCCAGCAGCCCCGGGATTCGAACTGAAGCTTTCTTT.

The chain has TRBV13 and TRBJ2-7; TRBD1 matches at 8 bases. The germline V gene encodes CDR1 PRHDT and CDR2 FYEKMQ (reference sequence). This CDR3 has 15 amino acids. With 5 bases clipped from V and 3 bases from J, the junction kept 9 bases outside the gene matches. CDR3 protein: CASSPGTGTFYEQYF. The CDR3 coding sequence is TGTGCCAGCAGCCCCGGGACAGGTACTTTCTACGAGCAGTACTTC. Together with reference TRBV13 and TRBJ2-7, the CDR3 gives the full variable domain: AAGVIQSPRHLIKEKRETATLKCYPIPRHDTVYWYQQGPGQDPQFLISFYEKMQSDKGSIPDRFSAQQFSDYHSELNMSSLELGDSALYFCASSPGTGTFYEQYFGPGTRLTVT.

V and J are TRBV2 and TRBJ2-2; 9 bases are a match to TRBD1. With V trimmed by 5 bases and J by 1 base, 11 bases remained unmatched. Germline CDR1 SNHLY, CDR2 FYNNEI. The length of the CDR3 is 18 residues. This CDR3 is CASSSSTGGLRNTGELFF. The CDR3 DNA is TGTGCCAGCAGTTCCTCCACAGGGGGCCTAAGGAACACCGGGGAGCTGTTTTTT.

V and J are TRBV11-1 and TRBJ2-3, with D perhaps TRBD1 (5 bases). Germline V CDR1 and CDR2: SGHAT, FQDESV (reference sequence). The V end was cut by 1 base, the J end by 0 bases, with 11 bases between. This CDR3 is built from 16 residues. The CDR3 sequence is CASSLGGPGSTDTQYF. In DNA, the CDR3 is TGTGCCAGCAGCTTAGGGGGCCCTGGAAGCACAGATACGCAGTATTTT.

The chain carries TRBV20-1 and TRBJ1-6, with D maybe TRBD1 (5 bases). This CDR3 is built from 18 residues. The germline V gene encodes CDR1 DFQATT and CDR2 SNEGSKA (reference sequence). Trimming cost V 3 bases and J 0 bases, with 18 bases left between them. The CDR3 region has the DNA TGCAGTGCTAGTATAAGGATGGGGCCCAGCTCCTATAATTCACCCCTCCACTTT. This encodes CSASIRMGPSSYNSPLHF.

This clone is a singleton in its sample. The rearrangement links TRBV6-5 to TRBJ2-3; D is perhaps TRBD1 (6 bases). This CDR3 contains 16 residues. In germline, CDR1 is MNHEY, CDR2 SVGAGI. Trimming took 2 bases from V and 3 from J, leaving 15 bases between them. This CDR3 reads CASSYSQGPATDTQYF. The DNA for the CDR3 is TGTGCCAGCAGTTACAGCCAGGGGCCAGCAACAGATACGCAGTATTTT.

The chain links TRBV18 to TRBJ2-1, with D perhaps TRBD1 (6 bases). The CDR3 covers 14 residues. Trimming removed 2 bases at V and 9 bases at J, with 14 bases between. Per the germline V gene, CDR1 is KGHSH and CDR2 is LQKENI. The CDR3 sequence is CASSPSQGLGEQFF. The CDR3 nucleotides are TGTGCCAGCTCACCAAGTCAGGGGTTAGGTGAGCAGTTCTTC.

The gene calls are TRBV5-1 and TRBJ2-5, with 15 bases aligning to TRBD2. The junction had 3 bases not matched to a gene; V was cut back by 4 bases and J by 5 bases. Germline CDR1 and CDR2: SGHRS and YFSETQ. The CDR3 consists of 15 residues. This CDR3 reads CASSAGLAGGETQYF. The CDR3 region has the DNA TGCGCCAGCAGCGCAGGACTAGCGGGGGGGGAGACCCAGTACTTC.

The count of this clone is one. V is TRBV6-5 and J is TRBJ2-7; possibly TRBD1 for D (7 bases). V shed 10 bases and J shed 4 bases, with 20 bases lying between them. This CDR3 spans 14 amino acids. The germline CDR1 and CDR2 sequences are MNHEY and SVGAGI. The CDR3 sequence: CATNHPTGTYEQYF. CDR3 DNA sequence: TGTGCCACCAACCACCCGACAGGGACTTACGAGCAGTACTTC.

The gene calls are TRBV11-2 and TRBJ2-7; no clear D. CDR1 and CDR2 (germline): SGHAT, FQNNGV. The CDR3 covers 13 residues. V shed 5 bases and J shed 6 bases, with 14 bases lying between them. CDR3 DNA: TGTGCCAGCAGCCAATCCCCCGAGTTCGAGCAGTACTTC. Protein sequence: CASSQSPEFEQYF.

A single count supports this clone. The chain has TRBV5-1 and TRBJ1-5, with 8 bases aligning to TRBD1. Trimming cost V 0 bases and J 3 bases; bases outside gene matches: 2. Germline assignment: CDR1 SGHRS and CDR2 YFSETQ. The length of the CDR3 is 15 residues. CDR3 protein: CASSLATGDNQPQHF. CDR3 nucleotides: TGCGCCAGCAGCTTGGCGACAGGGGACAATCAGCCCCAGCATTTT.

The chain carries TRBV7-6 and TRBJ2-7, with a tentative D call TRBD1 (6 bases). Germline V lookup: CDR1 SGHVS, CDR2 FNYEAQ. V was clipped by 4 bases and J by 3 bases, with 13 bases between them. CDR3 length: 14 amino acids. Here the CDR3 DNA reads TGTGCCAGCAGCTGGGACACGGAGAGCTACGAGCAGTACTTC. Protein sequence: CASSWDTESYEQYF.

This clone occurred a few times. The gene calls are TRBV19 and TRBJ1-5, with D possibly matching TRBD1 (6 bases). The CDR3 length is 15 residues. V shed 7 bases and J shed 6 bases, with 19 bases lying between them. From germline, CDR1 is LNHDA and CDR2 SQIVND (reference sequence). The CDR3 reads CASIPTGIFGQPQHF. The CDR3 nucleotides read TGTGCCAGTATCCCGACAGGTATTTTTGGTCAGCCCCAGCATTTT.

The V gene is TRBV19, the J gene TRBJ1-5, with D possibly being TRBD1 (5 bases). The V end lost 1 base, the J end lost 5 bases, and 15 bases lay between the germline ends. The CDR3 is 16 amino acids. Per germline, CDR1 LNHDA and CDR2 SQIVND (reference sequence). CDR3 residues: CASSIVAETDDQPQHF. For the CDR3, the DNA is TGTGCCAGTAGTATAGTAGCAGAGACAGACGATCAGCCCCAGCATTTT.

The chain recombines TRBV7-8 with TRBJ1-2; D unresolved. The CDR3 runs to 15 residues. Looked up from germline, CDR1 is SGHVS and CDR2 is FQNEAQ. V was pared by 3 bases and J by 8 bases, with 19 bases between. CDR3 coding DNA: TGTGCCAGCAGCTTCGATCGATACGCGGCGCGCGGCTACACCTTC. Protein sequence: CASSFDRYAARGYTF.